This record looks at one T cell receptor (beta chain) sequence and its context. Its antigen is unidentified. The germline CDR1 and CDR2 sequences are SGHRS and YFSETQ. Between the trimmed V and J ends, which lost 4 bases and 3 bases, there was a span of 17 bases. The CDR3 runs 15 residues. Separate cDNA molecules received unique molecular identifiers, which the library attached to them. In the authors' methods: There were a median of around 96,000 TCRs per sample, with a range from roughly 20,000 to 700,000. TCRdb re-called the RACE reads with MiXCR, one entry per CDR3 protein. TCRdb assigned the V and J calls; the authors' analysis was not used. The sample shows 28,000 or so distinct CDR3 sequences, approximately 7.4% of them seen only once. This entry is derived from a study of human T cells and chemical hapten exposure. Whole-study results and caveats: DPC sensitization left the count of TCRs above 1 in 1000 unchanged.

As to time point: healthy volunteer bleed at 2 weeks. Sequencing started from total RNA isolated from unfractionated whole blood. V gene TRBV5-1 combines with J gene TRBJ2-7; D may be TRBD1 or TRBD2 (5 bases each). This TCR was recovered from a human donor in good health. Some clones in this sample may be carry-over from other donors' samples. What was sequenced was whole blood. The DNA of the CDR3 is TGCGCCAGCAGCCCCCAAAGGGACGGAAACTACGAGCAGTACTTC. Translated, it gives CASSPQRDGNYEQYF. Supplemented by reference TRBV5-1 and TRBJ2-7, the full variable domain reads KAGVTQTPRYLIKTRGQQVTLSCSPISGHRSVSWYQQTPGQGLQFLFEYFSETQRNKGNFPGRFSGRQFSNSRSEMNVSTLELGDSALYLCASSPQRDGNYEQYFGPGTRLTVT.